This TCR beta chain was captured by sequencing in a study of blood T cells in healthy people across ages. CDR1 is SNHLY and CDR2 is FYNNEI in the germline V gene. The CDR3 consists of 14 residues. V was pared by 6 bases and J by 3 bases, with 5 bases of the junction left unmatched. Then a second PCR, running roughly 6 to 12 cycles, was carried out with a sample-barcoded 5' primer and a J-beta primer mix. TCRdb reprocessed the 5' RACE reads with MiXCR, giving one entry per CDR3 protein. The repertoire holds roughly 1.7 million distinct CDR3 sequences, with about 32% as singletons. The source is a woman younger than 45 in good health. The sequenced sample consisted of blood. This chain links TRBV2 with TRBJ1-5, with TRBD1 matching 7 bases. CDR3 amino acids: CASRWQGDNQPQHF. The CDR3 DNA follows: TGTGCCAGCAGGTGGCAGGGGGACAATCAGCCCCAGCATTTT.